The rows below give T cell receptor beta chains drawn from one sample of a study of blood T cell repertoires in COVID-19. TCRdb keeps only in-frame clones here, not all; method: immunoSEQ multiplex PCR. The sample holds around 88,000 clones, more than 65% seen once. Specimen: peripheral blood. The origin of the receptors is a man aged 60 to 75 with acute or convalescent COVID-19. CDR3s include the opening cysteine and the closing phenylalanine or tryptophan. The D gene is left open where the match is weak. Size is stated for part of the rows, as once, few or many counts, or as a class when the clone is expanded.

v_call	d_call	clone_size	j_call	cdr3_nt	cdr3_aa
TRBV7-6	TRBD1	.	TRBJ2-7	TGTGCCAGCAGCTTAGCGGCAGGGGGCTACTACGAGCAGTACTTC	CASSLAAGGYYEQYF
TRBV4-3	.	.	TRBJ1-2	TGCGCCAGCAGCCAAGAAATAACGGCCACAGGCTATGGCTACACCTTC	CASSQEITATGYGYTF
TRBV4-1	.	.	TRBJ1-2	TGCGCCAGCAGCCAAGTAATGGGGCTGGGGTATGGCTACACCTTC	CASSQVMGLGYGYTF
TRBV5-4	TRBD1	.	TRBJ2-5	TGTGCCAGCAGCACCGGGACAGGGGGTGAGGAGACCCAGTACTTC	CASSTGTGGEETQYF
TRBV19	.	.	TRBJ1-2	TGTGCCAGTAACGATCGACAGGACTATGGCTACACCTTC	CASNDRQDYGYTF
TRBV10-3	.	.	TRBJ2-2	TGTGCCATCAGTGGTAACCGATCTAGGAACACCGGGGAGCTGTTTTTT	CAISGNRSRNTGELFF
TRBV20-1	.	.	TRBJ1-2	TGCAGTGCTAGTCCGGTTGTCGGTGGCTACACCTTC	CSASPVVGGYTF
TRBV6-5	TRBD1	once	TRBJ2-7	TGTGCCACCGGGACAGGGGGTTCTCTGTCTTACGAGCAGTACTTC	CATGTGGSLSYEQYF
TRBV28	.	few	TRBJ2-2	TGTGCCAGCACCCTATTCCCCGGCGGGGAGCTGTTTTTT	CASTLFPGGELFF
TRBV11-2	.	.	TRBJ1-2	TGTGCCAGCAGCTCAGGTTTAATGAACTATGGCTACACCTTC	CASSSGLMNYGYTF
TRBV5-4	.	.	TRBJ2-5	TGTGCCAGCAGCTTGAAAACAGGCCAAGAGACCCAGTACTTC	CASSLKTGQETQYF
TRBV7-3	.	few	TRBJ2-2	TGTGCCAGCAGCCCCAGGGTTGCGGACGGGGAGCTGTTTTTT	CASSPRVADGELFF
TRBV6-6	.	.	TRBJ1-2	TGTGCCAGCAGTAAAGAACAGGGCTATGGCTACACCTTC	CASSKEQGYGYTF
TRBV3-1/TRBV3-2	TRBD2	.	TRBJ2-4	TGTGCCAGCAGCCAGGGACTAAAAAACATTCAGTACTTC	CASSQGLKNIQYF
TRBV19	TRBD1	.	TRBJ2-7	TGTGCCAGTAGTGCCACAGGGGGCTCGTACGAGCAGTACTTC	CASSATGGSYEQYF
TRBV19	TRBD2	many	TRBJ2-4	TGTGCCAGTAGTGCAAGGACTAGTGGGGATCTGGTTCAGTACTTC	CASSARTSGDLVQYF
TRBV11-3	.	once	TRBJ2-1	TGTGCCAGCAGCACCCGACAGGAGCTAAACTACAATGAGCAGTTCTTC	CASSTRQELNYNEQFF
TRBV7-9	.	.	TRBJ2-5	TGTGCCAGCAGCCCCGGGCAAGAGACCCAGTACTTC	CASSPGQETQYF
TRBV24-1	.	.	TRBJ2-2	TGTGCCACCAGTTCCAGGGTTAACACCGGGGAGCTGTTTTTT	CATSSRVNTGELFF
TRBV19	TRBD1	.	TRBJ2-2	TGTGCCAGTAGTATTCAGGGGGCCGACACCGGGGAGCTGTTTTTT	CASSIQGADTGELFF
TRBV19	TRBD1	.	TRBJ1-1	TGTGCCAGTAGTCCACGGACAGGGCCGAACACTGAAGCTTTCTTT	CASSPRTGPNTEAFF
TRBV9	.	.	TRBJ1-5	TGTGCCAGCAGCCGACAGTTGAATCAGCCCCAGCATTTT	CASSRQLNQPQHF
TRBV6-1	.	.	TRBJ2-4	TGTGCCAGCAGTGAAGCCGCGCAAGGGGCTTACATTCAGTACTTC	CASSEAAQGAYIQYF
TRBV7-8	TRBD1	.	TRBJ2-2	TGTGCCAGCAGCATTATGGACAGGGGGGCCGGGGAGCTGTTTTTT	CASSIMDRGAGELFF
TRBV6-5	.	.	TRBJ2-2	TGTGCCAGCAGTTACGCGCCCACCGGGGAGCTGTTTTTT	CASSYAPTGELFF
TRBV19	TRBD1	few	TRBJ2-7	TGTGCCAGTAGTATACCGGGACAGGGGATTTACGAGCAGTACTTC	CASSIPGQGIYEQYF
TRBV7-3	.	.	TRBJ2-1	TGTGCCAGCAGTCTCGGGAGCGGCTACAATGAGCAGTTCTTC	CASSLGSGYNEQFF
TRBV19	TRBD2	.	TRBJ2-7	TGTGCCAGTAGCCGACTAGCGGGAGACTCCTACGAGCAGTACTTC	CASSRLAGDSYEQYF
TRBV4-1	.	.	TRBJ1-2	TGCGCCAGCAGCCTCCGGGGGGGTTCGGATGGCTACACCTTC	CASSLRGGSDGYTF
TRBV5-5	.	.	TRBJ1-6	TGTGCCAGCAGCCCGACCGGGGGAACGAGTTCACCCCTCCACTTT	CASSPTGGTSSPLHF
TRBV21-1	.	.	TRBJ1-1	TGTGCCAGCAGCAACTACGGGGGGGGGCGTACAGGGTTTGGCACTGAAGCTTTCTTT	CASSNYGGGRTGFGTEAFF
TRBV21-1	.	.	TRBJ2-5	TGTGCCAGCAGCAATAGGCCGGGACAGGGGGTAGAGACCCAGTACTTC	CASSNRPGQGVETQYF
TRBV11-2	.	.	TRBJ1-2	TGTGCCAGCAGCTTAGTCCAGGGCGACTATGGCTACACCTTC	CASSLVQGDYGYTF
TRBV6-6	TRBD1	.	TRBJ2-5	TGTGCCAGCAGTTACGGGACAGGGTCTAACCAAGAGACCCAGTACTTC	CASSYGTGSNQETQYF
TRBV5-1	.	.	TRBJ2-1	TGCGCCAGCAGCTTGGCTACAACTACCTTCTACAATGAGCAGTTCTTC	CASSLATTTFYNEQFF
TRBV6-5	.	.	TRBJ1-3	TGTGCCAGCAGTCTGGAGGGCGACTCTGGAAACACCATATATTTT	CASSLEGDSGNTIYF
TRBV28	.	.	TRBJ2-7	TGTGCCAGCAGTTCCCCACATACCGCCTACGAGCAGTACTTC	CASSSPHTAYEQYF
TRBV5-4	.	.	TRBJ2-3	TGTGCCAGCAGCTTGGAAGGGGGCACAGATACGCAGTATTTT	CASSLEGGTDTQYF
TRBV6-2/TRBV6-3	.	few	TRBJ2-3	TGTGCCAGCAGTTACTCCGGGGGACGAGATACGCAGTATTTT	CASSYSGGRDTQYF
TRBV19	TRBD1	.	TRBJ2-2	TGTGCCAGTAGTACGAACAGGGGGAAGAACACCGGGGAGCTGTTTTTT	CASSTNRGKNTGELFF
TRBV27	.	.	TRBJ2-7	TGTGCCAGCAGTTTTTCCTCCCACCCAGCGAGGAGCTCCTACGAGCAGTACTTC	CASSFSSHPARSSYEQYF
TRBV5-1	.	.	TRBJ2-7	TGCGCCAGCAGCTCCGCCTACGAGCAGTACTTC	CASSSAYEQYF
TRBV7-2	TRBD2	once	TRBJ2-5	TGTGCCAGCAGCTTGGGGGGGCCTAGCGGGAGAGAGACCCAGTACTTC	CASSLGGPSGRETQYF
TRBV28	TRBD1	.	TRBJ1-5	TGTGCCAGCAGTTTTCCACAGGGGACGGGGTATCAGCCCCAGCATTTT	CASSFPQGTGYQPQHF
TRBV5-1	.	.	TRBJ2-2	TGCGCCAGCAGCTTGGCTCAGGGAATGGCCGGGGAGCTGTTTTTT	CASSLAQGMAGELFF
TRBV30	TRBD2	.	TRBJ2-6	TGTGCCTGGAGTGTCCGAGGAATCGGGGGGTGGCGCGGGGCCAACGTCCTGACTTTC	CAWSVRGIGGWRGANVLTF
TRBV5-5	.	.	TRBJ1-1	TGTGCCAGCAGCTTGGCCGGGGGGACTTTGAACACTGAAGCTTTCTTT	CASSLAGGTLNTEAFF
TRBV24-1	.	.	TRBJ2-7	TGTGCCACCAGTGACGCGGACTCCCACGAGCAGTACTTC	CATSDADSHEQYF
TRBV7-6	TRBD1	.	TRBJ1-2	TGTGCCAGCAGCTCAGGGGGAAGGGGGGCGAACTATGGCTACACCTTC	CASSSGGRGANYGYTF
TRBV5-1	TRBD1	.	TRBJ2-2	TGCGCCAGCAGCTCCGGGACAGGGGAAGGGGAGCTGTTTTTT	CASSSGTGEGELFF
TRBV5-4	TRBD1	.	TRBJ2-2	TGTGCCAGCAGTCCCGACAGGGTCCCTGCGAACACCGGGGAGCTGTTTTTT	CASSPDRVPANTGELFF
TRBV6-5	.	few	TRBJ1-2	TGTGCCAGCAGTTACCAGGACAGCGGAGGCTACACCTTC	CASSYQDSGGYTF
TRBV7-3	.	.	TRBJ2-1	TGTGCCAGCAGCTTAGAGGGCTCCTACAATGAGCAGTTCTTC	CASSLEGSYNEQFF